These 9 T cell receptor beta chains originate from one sample sequenced in a study of patients and donors after allogeneic stem cell transplantation. TCRdb reprocessed the RT-PCR reads via MiXCR and lists one record per CDR3 protein. The data contain about 230,000 distinct CDR3 sequences, 11% to 15% of them singletons. Sequencing was carried out using blood, either unsorted or a sorted T cell fraction (not recorded which). The receptors here all came from a human donor who was either an allogeneic HSCT recipient or a stem cell or donor lymphocyte infusion donor (not recorded which). It is not recorded whose cells these are; they may come from a transplant donor.

The J gene is TRBJ1-6, the V gene TRBV7-6, with D unresolved. V shed 1 base and J shed 10 bases, with 11 bases lying between them. The CDR3 extends over 14 amino acids. Germline V gives CDR1 SGHVS, CDR2 FNYEAQ. The CDR3 sequence: CASSLGGLGSPLHF. The CDR3, as DNA: TGTGCCAGCAGCTTAGGAGGCTTGGGGTCACCCCTCCACTTT.

Turning to this clonotype: Likely a read error: the CDR3 ends without its conserved phenylalanine or tryptophan. The rearrangement uses TRBV6-2 or TRBV6-3 and TRBJ2-7; 10 nucleotides align to TRBD1. Per germline, CDR1 MNHEY and CDR2 SVGEGT. This CDR3 has 15 amino acids. V shed 5 bases and J 3 bases; nucleotides not matched to a gene: 7. CDR3 sequence (DNA): TGTGCCAGCAGTGCACCGGGACAGGGGATCTACGAGCAGTACTAC. It specifies CASSAPGQGIYEQYY.

The gene calls are TRBV7-2 and TRBJ2-7; possibly TRBD2 for D (6 bases). Trimming left V 3 bases short and J 3 bases short, with 12 bases between. The CDR3 length is 14 residues. In germline, CDR1 is SGHTA, CDR2 FQGNSA. In DNA form, the CDR3 reads TGTGCCAGCAGCTTGCGACTAGGCCTCTACGAGCAGTACTTC. Translated, it gives CASSLRLGLYEQYF.

The genes are TRBV6-5 and TRBJ2-7; TRBD2 matches 7 bases. Trimming took 2 bases from V and 3 from J; bases not matched to a gene: 4. Germline loops: CDR1 MNHEY, CDR2 SVGAGI. The CDR3 has 14 residues. For the CDR3, the DNA is TGTGCCAGCAGTTACGGGAGGGAGCGCTACGAGCAGTACTTC. This gives the protein CASSYGRERYEQYF.

The CDR3 coding sequence is TGTGCCAGCAGCGTAGGGGGGATCTTAGAGACCCAGTACTTC. Translating it yields CASSVGGILETQYF. The J gene is TRBJ2-5, the V gene TRBV9; D tentatively fits TRBD1 or TRBD2 (5 bases each). Between the trimmed V and J ends, which lost 0 bases and 4 bases, there was a span of 10 bases. This CDR3 is 14 amino acids long. The germline V gene has CDR1 SGDLS and CDR2 YYNGEE.

The J gene is TRBJ1-1, the V gene TRBV29-1; 8 bases are shared with TRBD1. The CDR3 consists of 14 residues. The J segment lost 1 base and the V segment lost 4 bases, leaving 5 bases of the junction unmatched. The germline gives CDR1 SQVTM, CDR2 ANQGSEA. Written as DNA, the CDR3 is TGCAGCGTTGGTGGACAGGGAAGGAACACTGAAGCTTTCTTT. This codes for CSVGGQGRNTEAFF.

The chain combines TRBV21-1 with TRBJ1-1. TRBV21-1 is classified as a pseudogene. The CDR3 loop spans 11 amino acids. CDR3 sequence (DNA): TGTGCCAGCAGCAAAGTAGGTGAAGCTTTCTTT. It encodes CASSKVGEAFF.

V usage is TRBV7-6 and J usage is TRBJ1-1; perhaps TRBD1 as D (5 bases). Germline lookup yields CDR1 SGHVS and CDR2 FNYEAQ. The CDR3 runs to 14 residues. Deletions cut 5 bases from V and 6 bases from J, with 16 bases between. The CDR3 protein is CASSASQGAAEAFF. The CDR3 nucleotides read TGTGCCAGCAGCGCGTCGCAGGGTGCCGCTGAAGCTTTCTTT.

The rearrangement joins TRBV21-1 to TRBJ2-2. TRBV21-1 is described as a pseudogene. CDR3 length: 12 residues. CDR3 in DNA: TGTGCCTCCCAAACGGAGTCCGGGGAGCTGTTTTTT. It is translated as CASQTESGELFF.